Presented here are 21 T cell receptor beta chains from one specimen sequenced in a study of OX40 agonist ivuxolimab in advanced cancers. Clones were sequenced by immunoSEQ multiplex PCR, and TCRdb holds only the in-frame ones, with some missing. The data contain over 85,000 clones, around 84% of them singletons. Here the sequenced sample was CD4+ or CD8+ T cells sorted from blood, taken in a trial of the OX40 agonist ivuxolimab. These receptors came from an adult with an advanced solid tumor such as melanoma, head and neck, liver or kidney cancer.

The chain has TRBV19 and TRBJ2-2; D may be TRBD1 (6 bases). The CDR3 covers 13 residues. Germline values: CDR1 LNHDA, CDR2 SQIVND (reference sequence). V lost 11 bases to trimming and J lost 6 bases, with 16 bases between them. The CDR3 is CAAQGFSAGELFF. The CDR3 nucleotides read TGTGCCGCACAGGGTTTTTCGGCCGGGGAGCTGTTTTTT.

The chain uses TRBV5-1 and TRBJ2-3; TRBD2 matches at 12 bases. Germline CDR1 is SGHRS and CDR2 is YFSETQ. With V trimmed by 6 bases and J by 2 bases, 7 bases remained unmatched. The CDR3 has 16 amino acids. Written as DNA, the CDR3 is TGCGCCAGCACACCGAGGACTAGCGGGGCCACAGATACGCAGTATTTT. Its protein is CASTPRTSGATDTQYF.

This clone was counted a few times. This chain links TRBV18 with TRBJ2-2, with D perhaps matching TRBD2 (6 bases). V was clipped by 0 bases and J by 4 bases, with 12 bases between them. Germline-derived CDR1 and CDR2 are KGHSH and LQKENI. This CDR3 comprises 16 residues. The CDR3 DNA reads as TGTGCCAGCTCACCACCTTGGTCAGCGGGCACCGGGGAGCTGTTTTTT. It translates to CASSPPWSAGTGELFF.

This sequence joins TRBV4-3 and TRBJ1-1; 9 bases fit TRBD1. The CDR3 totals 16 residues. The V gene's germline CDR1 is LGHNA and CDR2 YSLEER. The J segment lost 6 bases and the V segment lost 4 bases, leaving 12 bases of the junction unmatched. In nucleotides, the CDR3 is TGCGCCAGCAGCCTCCGGCCAAGGGACAGGGAATCTGAAGCTTTCTTT. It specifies CASSLRPRDRESEAFF.

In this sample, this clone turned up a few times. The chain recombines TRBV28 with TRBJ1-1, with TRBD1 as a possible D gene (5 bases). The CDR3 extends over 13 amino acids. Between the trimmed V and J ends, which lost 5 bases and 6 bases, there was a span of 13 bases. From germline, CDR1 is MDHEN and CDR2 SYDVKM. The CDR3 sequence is CASSPAKGPEAFF. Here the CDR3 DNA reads TGTGCCAGCAGTCCCGCCAAGGGGCCTGAAGCTTTCTTT.

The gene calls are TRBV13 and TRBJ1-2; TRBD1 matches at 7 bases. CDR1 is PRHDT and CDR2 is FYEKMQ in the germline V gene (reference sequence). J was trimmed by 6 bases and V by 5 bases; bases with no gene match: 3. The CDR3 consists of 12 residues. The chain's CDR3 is CASSRTGDGYTF. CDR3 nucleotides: TGTGCCAGCAGCCGAACAGGGGATGGCTACACCTTC.

CDR3 protein: CASSVAGRREKLFF. The CDR3 DNA follows: TGTGCCAGCAGTGTAGCAGGGAGAAGAGAAAAACTGTTTTTT. The chain is built from TRBV2 and TRBJ1-4; a possible D gene is TRBD1 (5 bases). There are 14 residues in the CDR3. From germline, CDR1 is SNHLY and CDR2 FYNNEI. Trimming stripped 4 bases from V and 8 bases from J, with 14 bases between.

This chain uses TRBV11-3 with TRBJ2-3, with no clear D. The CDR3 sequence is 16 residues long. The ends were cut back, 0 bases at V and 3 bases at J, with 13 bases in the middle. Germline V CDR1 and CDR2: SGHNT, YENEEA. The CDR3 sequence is CASSLDARPGTDTQYF. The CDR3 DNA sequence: TGTGCCAGCAGCTTAGATGCCAGACCCGGGACAGATACGCAGTATTTT.

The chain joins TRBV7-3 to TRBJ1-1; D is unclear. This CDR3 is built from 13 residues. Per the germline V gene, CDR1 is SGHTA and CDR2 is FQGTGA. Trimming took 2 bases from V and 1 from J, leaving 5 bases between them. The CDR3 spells CASSLGQNTEAFF. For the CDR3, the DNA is TGTGCCAGCAGCTTAGGGCAGAACACTGAAGCTTTCTTT.

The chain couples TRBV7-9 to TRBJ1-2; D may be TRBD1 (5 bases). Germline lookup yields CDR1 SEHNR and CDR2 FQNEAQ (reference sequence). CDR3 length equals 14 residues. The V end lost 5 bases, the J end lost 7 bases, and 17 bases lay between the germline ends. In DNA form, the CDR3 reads TGTGCCAGCAGCGGAGGGACCGCTACGGGTGGCTACACCTTC. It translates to CASSGGTATGGYTF.

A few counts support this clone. CDR3 nucleotides: TGTGCCAGTAGTATATTGGGGGCAGTCGGGGAGCTGTTTTTT. Protein: CASSILGAVGELFF. The chain carries TRBV19 and TRBJ2-2; a weak D match, TRBD1 (6 bases). The CDR3 has 14 residues. V gave up 2 bases and J gave up 7 bases, with 11 bases separating them. Germline values: CDR1 LNHDA, CDR2 SQIVND (reference sequence).

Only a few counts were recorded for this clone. CDR3 coding DNA: TGTGCCAGCAGCCCTTTACCAAGCTTGGGGGGCGGGGAGACCCAGTACTTC. Protein sequence: CASSPLPSLGGGETQYF. The rearrangement links TRBV9 to TRBJ2-5, with D perhaps TRBD1 or TRBD2 (6 bases each). Germline-derived CDR1 and CDR2 are SGDLS and YYNGEE. There are 17 residues in the CDR3. Trimming stripped 4 bases from V and 5 bases from J, with 24 bases between.

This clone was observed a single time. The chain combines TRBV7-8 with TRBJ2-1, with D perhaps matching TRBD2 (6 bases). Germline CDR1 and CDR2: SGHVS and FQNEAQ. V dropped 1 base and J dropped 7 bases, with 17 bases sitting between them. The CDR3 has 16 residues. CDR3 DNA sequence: TGTGCCAGCAGCTTAGGCCCTTACGACAGCGGGAATGAGCAGTTCTTC. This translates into CASSLGPYDSGNEQFF.

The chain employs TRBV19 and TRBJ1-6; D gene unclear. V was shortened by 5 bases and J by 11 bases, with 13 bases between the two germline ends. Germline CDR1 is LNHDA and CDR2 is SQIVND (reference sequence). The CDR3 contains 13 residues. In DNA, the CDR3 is TGTGCCAGTAGTTCACAGCCGATGCCACCCCTCCACTTT. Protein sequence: CASSSQPMPPLHF.

In DNA, the CDR3 is TGCGCCAGCAGCCAAGCAGGGGGCGCGAAGCCCCAGCATTTT. Translated: CASSQAGGAKPQHF. This chain connects TRBV4-3 to TRBJ1-5; 8 nucleotides line up with TRBD1. Germline CDR1 LGHNA, CDR2 YSLEER. The trim removed 1 base at V and 8 bases at J, leaving 4 bases unmatched. The CDR3 length is 14 residues.

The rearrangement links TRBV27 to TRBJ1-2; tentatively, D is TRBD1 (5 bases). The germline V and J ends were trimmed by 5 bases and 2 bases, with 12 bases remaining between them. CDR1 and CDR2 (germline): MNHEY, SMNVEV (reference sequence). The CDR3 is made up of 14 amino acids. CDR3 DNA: TGTGCCAGCAGTGCTCGCGGGGGGAACTATGGCTACACCTTC. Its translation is CASSARGGNYGYTF.

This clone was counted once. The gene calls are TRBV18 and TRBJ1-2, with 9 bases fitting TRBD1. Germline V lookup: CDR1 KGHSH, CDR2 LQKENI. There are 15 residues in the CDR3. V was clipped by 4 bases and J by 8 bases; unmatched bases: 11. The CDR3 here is CASSLQGAQGEGYTF. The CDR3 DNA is TGTGCCAGCTCACTACAGGGGGCGCAAGGAGAGGGCTACACCTTC.

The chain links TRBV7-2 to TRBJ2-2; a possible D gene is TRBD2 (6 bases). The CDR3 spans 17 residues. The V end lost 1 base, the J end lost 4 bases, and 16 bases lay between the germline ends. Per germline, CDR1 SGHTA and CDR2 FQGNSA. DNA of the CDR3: TGTGCCAGCAGCTTAGGGGCTTACGGGACTTTCACCGGGGAGCTGTTTTTT. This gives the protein CASSLGAYGTFTGELFF.

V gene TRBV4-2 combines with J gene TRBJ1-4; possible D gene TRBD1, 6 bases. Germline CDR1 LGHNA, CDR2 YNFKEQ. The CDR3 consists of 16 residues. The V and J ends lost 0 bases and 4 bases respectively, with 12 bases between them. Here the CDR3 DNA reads TGTGCCAGCAGCCAAGATAATCAGGGGCATAATGAAAAACTGTTTTTT. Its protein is CASSQDNQGHNEKLFF.

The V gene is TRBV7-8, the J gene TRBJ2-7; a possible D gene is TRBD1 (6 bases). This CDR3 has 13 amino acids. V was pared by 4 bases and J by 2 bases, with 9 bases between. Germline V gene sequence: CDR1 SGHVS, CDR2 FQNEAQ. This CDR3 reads CASSYRTAYEQYV. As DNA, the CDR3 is TGTGCCAGCAGCTACCGGACAGCCTACGAGCAGTACGTC.

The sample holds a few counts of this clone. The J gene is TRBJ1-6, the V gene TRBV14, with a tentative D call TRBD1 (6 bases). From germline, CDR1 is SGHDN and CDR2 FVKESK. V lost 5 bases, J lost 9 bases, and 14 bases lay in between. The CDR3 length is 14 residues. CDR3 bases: TGTGCCAGCAGCTACTCGAGGGGGGTTTCACCCCTCCACTTT. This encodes CASSYSRGVSPLHF.